This T cell receptor (beta chain) appears in the sequencing data of a study of CD8+ T cells in alopecia areata. Points from the study as a whole: Higher clonality and more expanded CD8+ clones appeared in lesional than normal scalp. TCR sharing across patients was less clear than in mice, possibly HLA-related. Many expanded lesional clones remained in scalp and blood on tofacitinib.

The treatment denotes: oral pan-JAK inhibitor, 5-10 mg twice daily. Researchers took lesional scalp punch biopsies and peripheral blood from people who were alopecia areata patients. cDNA prepared by RNA extraction and subsequent reverse transcription served as the template for sequencing. Data came from immunoSEQ multiplex PCR; TCRdb stores just in-frame clones and leaves some out. The data hold roughly 120,000 clones, with about 61% observed a single time. CDR3 size: 18 residues. The V gene's germline CDR1 is SGHNT and CDR2 YYREEE (reference sequence). Unmatched junction bases numbered 13, after V lost 1 base and J lost 4 bases. In regard to this clone: Its antigen is not identified.

The clonotype originates from a human donor with alopecia areata. Sequencing used CD8+ T cells sorted from blood, obtained at week 4, from a patient treated with tofacitinib. This rearrangement joins TRBV5-4 to TRBJ2-3; TRBD1 matches at 9 bases. As DNA, the CDR3 is TGTGCCAGCAGCTTGTTGAACCTCGGGACAGGGTTACCAGATACGCAGTATTTT. Its protein product is CASSLLNLGTGLPDTQYF.